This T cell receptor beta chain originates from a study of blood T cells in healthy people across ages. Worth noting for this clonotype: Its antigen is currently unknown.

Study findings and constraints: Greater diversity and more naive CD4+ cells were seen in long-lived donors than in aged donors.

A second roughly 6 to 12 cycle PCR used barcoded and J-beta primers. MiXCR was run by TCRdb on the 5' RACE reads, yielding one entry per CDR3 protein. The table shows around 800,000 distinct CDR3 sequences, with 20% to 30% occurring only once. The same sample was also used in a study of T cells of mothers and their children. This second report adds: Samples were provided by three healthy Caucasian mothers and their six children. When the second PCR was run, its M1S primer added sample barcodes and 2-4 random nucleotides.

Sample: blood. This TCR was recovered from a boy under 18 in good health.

The CDR3 nucleotides are TGTGCCAGCAGCCAAGGGGGTTATTCGGATCAGCCCCAGCATTTT. Its translation: CASSQGGYSDQPQHF. The genes are TRBV3-1 and TRBJ1-5; D remains unclear. Germline V gene lookup returns CDR1 LGHDT and CDR2 YNNKEL (reference sequence). The V end lost 1 base, the J end lost 5 bases, and 12 bases lay between the germline ends. The CDR3 is made up of 15 amino acids. Using reference TRBV3-1 and TRBJ1-5 for the parts outside the CDR3, the full variable domain is DTAVSQTPKYLVTQMGNDKSIKCEQNLGHDTMYWYKQDSKKFLKIMFSYNNKELIINETVPNRFSPKSPDKAHLNLHINSLELGDSAVYFCASSQGGYSDQPQHFGDGTRLSIL.